These 20 T cell receptor beta chains came from one sample sequenced in a study of shared clonotypes between healthy human individuals. Repertoires were generated with immunoSEQ multiplex PCR, while TCRdb's copy carries only in-frame clones and drops some. The sample shows millions of clones, roughly 94% of them seen only once. The sample taken for sequencing was naive CD4+ T cells sorted from blood. Subset of the sample: CD45RA+ positively selected. The receptor source for this set is a man in his late teens or twenties in good health.

V usage is TRBV14 and J usage is TRBJ1-1, with D tentatively TRBD1 (5 bases). V gave up 1 base and J gave up 4 bases, with 10 bases separating them. The germline V gene has CDR1 SGHDN and CDR2 FVKESK. This CDR3 is 14 amino acids long. DNA of the CDR3: TGTGCCAGCAGCCAAGTGACAGTATCCACTGAAGCTTTCTTT. Its translation is CASSQVTVSTEAFF.

The V gene is TRBV11-2, the J gene TRBJ1-6, with 7 bases fitting TRBD1. The germline gives CDR1 SGHAT, CDR2 FQNNGV. With V trimmed by 7 bases and J by 7 bases, 10 bases remained unmatched. The CDR3 consists of 15 residues. The CDR3 spells CASTYDRVENSPLHF. CDR3 nucleotide sequence: TGTGCCAGCACCTACGACAGGGTTGAGAATTCACCCCTCCACTTT.

The V and J genes are TRBV6-5 and TRBJ1-3; D is unclear. Trimming took 5 bases from V and 0 from J, leaving 11 bases between them. Germline values: CDR1 MNHEY, CDR2 SVGAGI. The CDR3 has 15 residues. The CDR3 reads CASSPPGSSGNTIYF. CDR3 nucleotides: TGTGCCAGCAGTCCCCCCGGGAGCTCTGGAAACACCATATATTTT.

The genes are TRBV5-1 and TRBJ2-7, with 7 bases fitting TRBD2. The V gene end was trimmed by 0 bases and the J gene end by 2 bases; junction bases not matched to a gene: 14. The germline gives CDR1 SGHRS, CDR2 YFSETQ. The CDR3 runs 18 residues. Here the CDR3 reads CASSLVSAGVSRTYEQYF. CDR3 DNA: TGCGCCAGCAGCTTGGTGAGTGCGGGAGTGTCCCGGACCTACGAGCAGTACTTC.

This chain uses TRBV5-1 with TRBJ2-1, with D possibly being TRBD2 (6 bases). CDR1 and CDR2 from the germline V gene are SGHRS and YFSETQ. The length of the CDR3 is 14 residues. Trimming pared 5 bases from V and 6 bases from J, leaving 15 bases between. In DNA form, the CDR3 reads TGCGCCAGCAGGCTCGCCGGGGGTGTCAATGAGCAGTTCTTC. It yields the protein CASRLAGGVNEQFF.

V is TRBV28 and J is TRBJ2-7, with 11 bases identical to TRBD2. The CDR3 loop spans 17 amino acids. Germline V gene lookup returns CDR1 MDHEN and CDR2 SYDVKM. The ends lost 5 bases at V and 3 bases at J; junction bases unmatched: 12. DNA for the CDR3: TGTGCCAGCAGTCTCCACCCCCGACTAGCGGGGATCTACGAGCAGTACTTC. This sequence encodes CASSLHPRLAGIYEQYF. Full variable domain (outside the CDR3, taken from reference TRBV28 and TRBJ2-7): DVKVTQSSRYLVKRTGEKVFLECVQDMDHENMFWYRQDPGLGLRLIYFSYDVKMKEKGDIPEGYSVSREKKERFSLILESASTNQTSMYLCASSLHPRLAGIYEQYFGPGTRLTVT.

The chain links TRBV7-2 to TRBJ2-7; 8 bases align to TRBD1. After removal of 6 bases from V and 6 bases from J, the junction contained 7 bases not matched to a gene. CDR3 length: 13 amino acids. Per germline, CDR1 SGHTA and CDR2 FQGNSA. CDR3 loop: CASRGTGRPEQYF. The CDR3 region has the DNA TGTGCCAGCAGGGGGACAGGAAGACCCGAGCAGTACTTC. Supplemented by reference TRBV7-2 and TRBJ2-7, the full variable domain reads GAGVSQSPSNKVTEKGKDVELRCDPISGHTALYWYRQSLGQGLEFLIYFQGNSAPDKSGLPSDRFSAERTGGSVSTLTIQRTQQEDSAVYLCASRGTGRPEQYFGPGTRLTVT.

V usage is TRBV9 and J usage is TRBJ1-6; 12 positions agree with TRBD1. V lost 2 bases and J lost 0; bases outside the gene matches: 9. Per the germline V gene, CDR1 is SGDLS and CDR2 is YYNGEE. CDR3 length equals 20 residues. The CDR3 DNA follows: TGTGCCAGCAGCGTCTCGGGACAGGGGGCGTTTTCCTCCTATAATTCACCCCTCCACTTT. Encoded protein: CASSVSGQGAFSSYNSPLHF. The entire variable domain, with the rest obtained from reference TRBV9 and TRBJ1-6, is as follows: DSGVTQTPKHLITATGQRVTLRCSPRSGDLSVYWYQQSLDQGLQFLIQYYNGEERAKGNILERFSAQQFPDLHSELNLSSLELGDSALYFCASSVSGQGAFSSYNSPLHFGNGTRLTVT.

The chain carries TRBV2 and TRBJ2-5; weak D call: TRBD1 (7 bases). V lost 8 bases and J lost 4, with 23 bases in between. Looked up from germline, CDR1 is SNHLY and CDR2 is FYNNEI. The CDR3 loop spans 16 amino acids. In DNA form, the CDR3 reads TGTGCCAGCGCTCCGATGGCGGGGAAGGGGGCAGAGACCCAGTACTTC. Protein sequence: CASAPMAGKGAETQYF.

A remark on this clone: The sample holds other DNA sequences that translate to the same CDR3. The rearrangement uses TRBV5-1 and TRBJ1-2; D is unclear. V was pared by 3 bases and J by 4 bases, with 7 bases between. Germline-derived CDR1 and CDR2 are SGHRS and YFSETQ. The CDR3 is made up of 12 amino acids. In nucleotides, the CDR3 is TGCGCCAGCAGCTCCGGTGTCTATGGCTACACCTTC. Encoded protein: CASSSGVYGYTF.

This chain connects TRBV6-5 to TRBJ2-7, with D possibly matching TRBD2 (5 bases). Germline values: CDR1 MNHEY, CDR2 SVGAGI. Trimming cost V 7 bases and J 3 bases, with 13 bases left between them. CDR3 length equals 13 residues. The DNA of the CDR3 is TGTGCCAGCACTCGCGGGCCGATCTACGAGCAGTACTTC. This translates into CASTRGPIYEQYF.

The chain joins TRBV19 to TRBJ2-7; 8 bases are shared with TRBD1. With V trimmed by 10 bases and J by 6 bases, 14 bases remained unmatched. The CDR3 sequence is 14 residues long. CDR1 and CDR2 (germline): LNHDA, SQIVND (reference sequence). The CDR3 DNA reads TGTGCCACTGCGGTTGAGACAGGGGATAGCGAGCAGTACTTC. The encoded protein is CATAVETGDSEQYF. The entire variable domain, with the rest obtained from reference TRBV19 and TRBJ2-7, is as follows: DGGITQSPKYLFRKEGQNVTLSCEQNLNHDAMYWYRQDPGQGLRLIYYSQIVNDFQKGDIAEGYSVSREKKESFPLTVTSAQKNPTAFYLCATAVETGDSEQYFGPGTRLTVT.

The V and J genes are TRBV12-5 and TRBJ2-6; TRBD1 matches 9 bases. The J segment lost 10 bases and the V segment lost 4 bases, leaving 8 bases of the junction unmatched. Germline V CDR1 and CDR2: LGHNT, FRNRAP. The CDR3 is 15 amino acids. This chain's CDR3 is CASGSSGTGFNVLTF. Written as DNA, the CDR3 is TGTGCTAGTGGTTCTTCCGGGACAGGGTTTAACGTCCTGACTTTC.

The chain combines TRBV28 with TRBJ2-7; the D call may be TRBD1 or TRBD2 (5 bases each). V was cut by 5 bases and J by 2 bases, with 16 bases left in between. The CDR3 contains 15 residues. Looked up from germline, CDR1 is MDHEN and CDR2 is SYDVKM. The CDR3 DNA reads TGTGCCAGCAGTATGACCGGGACCACCCCCTACGAGCAGTACTTC. Encoded protein: CASSMTGTTPYEQYF.

The CDR3 spells CASSLSGGGTTDTQYF. For the CDR3, the DNA is TGTGCCAGCAGCCTTAGCGGGGGGGGTACCACAGATACGCAGTATTTT. V is TRBV7-2 and J is TRBJ2-3; 11 positions agree with TRBD2. Germline loops: CDR1 SGHTA, CDR2 FQGNSA. The CDR3 length is 16 residues. Unmatched junction bases numbered 6, after V lost 5 bases and J lost 2 bases.

V and J are TRBV6-5 and TRBJ1-1; maybe TRBD1 (6 bases). Germline CDR1 and CDR2: MNHEY and SVGAGI. This CDR3 comprises 14 residues. Trimming took 5 bases from V and 6 from J, leaving 16 bases between them. The CDR3 loop reads CASSPGTSRPEAFF. In DNA, the CDR3 is TGTGCCAGCAGTCCCGGGACAAGTCGGCCTGAAGCTTTCTTT.

The gene calls are TRBV18 and TRBJ1-4; D is uncertain. Trimming took 3 bases from V and 0 from J, leaving 8 bases between them. This CDR3 has 15 amino acids. The germline V gene has CDR1 KGHSH and CDR2 LQKENI. The CDR3 here is CASSPRGPTNEKLFF. DNA of the CDR3: TGTGCCAGCTCACCCCGCGGCCCAACTAATGAAAAACTGTTTTTT.

This clone was counted once. The V gene is TRBV6-5, the J gene TRBJ2-5; possible D gene TRBD1, 5 bases. The CDR3 runs 16 residues. Germline V CDR1 and CDR2: MNHEY, SVGAGI. The ends were cut back, 0 bases at V and 2 bases at J, with 13 bases in the middle. CDR3 nucleotides: TGTGCCAGCAGTTACTCGAGTGGACATCCTCAAGAGACCCAGTACTTC. Translation gives CASSYSSGHPQETQYF.

This clone has only one observation. The rearrangement uses TRBV28 and TRBJ1-2; tentative D call: TRBD1 (6 bases). Germline CDR1 and CDR2: MDHEN and SYDVKM. The CDR3 length is 13 residues. Deletions cut 6 bases from V and 4 bases from J, with 12 bases between. CDR3 coding DNA: TGTGCCAGCAGCAATCGGGACACCTATGGCTACACCTTC. As protein: CASSNRDTYGYTF.

V is TRBV6-6 and J is TRBJ1-2; D gene unclear. Trimming pared 5 bases from V and 2 bases from J, leaving 15 bases between. Germline CDR1 and CDR2: MNHNY and SVGAGI (reference sequence). The CDR3 has 15 amino acids. CDR3: CASSKRRDPNYGYTF. CDR3 nucleotides: TGTGCCAGCAGTAAGCGCCGGGATCCAAACTATGGCTACACCTTC.